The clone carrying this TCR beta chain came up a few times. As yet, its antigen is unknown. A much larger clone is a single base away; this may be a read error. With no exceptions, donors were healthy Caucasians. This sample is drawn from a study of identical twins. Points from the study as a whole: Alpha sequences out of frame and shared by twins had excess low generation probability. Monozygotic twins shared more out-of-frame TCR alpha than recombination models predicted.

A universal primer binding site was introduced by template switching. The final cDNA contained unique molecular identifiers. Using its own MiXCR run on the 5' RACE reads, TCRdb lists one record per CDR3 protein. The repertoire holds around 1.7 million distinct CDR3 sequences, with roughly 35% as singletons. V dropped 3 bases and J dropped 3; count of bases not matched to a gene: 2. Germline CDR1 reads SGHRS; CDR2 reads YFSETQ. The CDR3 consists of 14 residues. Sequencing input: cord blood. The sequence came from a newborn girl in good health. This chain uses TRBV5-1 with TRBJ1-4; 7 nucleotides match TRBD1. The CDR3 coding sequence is TGCGCCAGCAGCTGGGGGACAGCTAATGAAAAACTGTTTTTT. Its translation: CASSWGTANEKLFF.